This TCR beta chain was sequenced for a study of T cell responses to AZD1222 COVID-19 vaccine. Germline V gene data show CDR1 as KGHDR and CDR2 as SFDVKD. This CDR3 is built from 16 residues. Trimming left V 4 bases short and J 1 base short, with 12 bases between. A remark on this clone: What it recognizes is unknown.

Clones were read by immunoSEQ multiplex PCR, and TCRdb kept only the in-frame ones, dropping some. The sample has about 180,000 clones; 90% to 95% are singletons. Whole-study findings and limits: Close to half of all spike-specific TCRs reportedly target regions of the variants that are unmutated.

This specimen consisted of peripheral blood, obtained 28 days after the second AZD1222 dose. The chain combines TRBV24-1 with TRBJ2-2; no definite D call. The TCR comes from an adult who received the AZD1222 COVID-19 vaccine. The DNA of the CDR3 is TGTGCCACCAGTGACCTTCCCTGGGGGAACACCGGGGAGCTGTTTTTT. It translates to CATSDLPWGNTGELFF.